The T cell receptor (beta chain) described here comes from a study of CD8 T cells in Susac syndrome. The RNA, about 0.5 to 1 ug, was put through reverse transcription using random hexamers. With immunoSEQ multiplex PCR, TCR beta CDR3 was amplified across 54 Vbeta and 13 Jbeta. TCRdb analysed the immunoSEQ multiplex PCR reads with MiXCR anew, one entry per CDR3 protein. This sample carries approximately 76,000 distinct CDR3 sequences, roughly 95% of them seen once, and the ten largest clones take around 0.4%. Sequencing was carried out using CD8+ T cells from PBMCs. The receptor was derived from a human donor with multiple sclerosis.

CDR3 loop: CASSDLGGGTTYNEQFF. The CDR3 DNA reads as TGTGCCAGCAGCGACCTGGGGGGGGGCACCACCTACAATGAGCAGTTCTTC. This chain uses TRBV11-1 with TRBJ2-1; maybe TRBD2 (7 bases). V lost 5 bases and J lost 2, with 19 bases in between. Germline CDR1 SGHAT, CDR2 FQDESV (reference sequence). The CDR3 length is 17 residues.